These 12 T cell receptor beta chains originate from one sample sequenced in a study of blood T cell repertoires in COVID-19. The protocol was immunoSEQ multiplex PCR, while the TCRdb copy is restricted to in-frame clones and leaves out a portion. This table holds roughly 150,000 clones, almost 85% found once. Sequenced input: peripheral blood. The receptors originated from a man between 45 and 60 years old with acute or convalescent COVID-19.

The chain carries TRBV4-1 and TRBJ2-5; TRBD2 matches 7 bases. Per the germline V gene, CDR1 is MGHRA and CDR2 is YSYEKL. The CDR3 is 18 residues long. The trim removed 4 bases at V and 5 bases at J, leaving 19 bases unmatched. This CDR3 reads CASSRDLTGTTLIETQYF. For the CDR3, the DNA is TGCGCCAGCAGCCGAGACCTAACCGGGACTACCCTAATCGAGACCCAGTACTTC.

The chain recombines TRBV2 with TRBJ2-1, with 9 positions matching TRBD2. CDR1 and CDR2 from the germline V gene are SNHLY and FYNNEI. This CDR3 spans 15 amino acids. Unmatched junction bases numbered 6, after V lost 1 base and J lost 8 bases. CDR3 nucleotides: TGTGCCAGCAGTGAAGGGCTAGCGGGACCCCATGAGCAGTTCTTC. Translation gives CASSEGLAGPHEQFF. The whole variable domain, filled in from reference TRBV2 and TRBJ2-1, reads EPEVTQTPSHQVTQMGQEVILRCVPISNHLYFYWYRQILGQKVEFLVSFYNNEISEKSEIFDDQFSVERPDGSNFTLKIRSTKLEDSAMYFCASSEGLAGPHEQFFGPGTRLTVL.

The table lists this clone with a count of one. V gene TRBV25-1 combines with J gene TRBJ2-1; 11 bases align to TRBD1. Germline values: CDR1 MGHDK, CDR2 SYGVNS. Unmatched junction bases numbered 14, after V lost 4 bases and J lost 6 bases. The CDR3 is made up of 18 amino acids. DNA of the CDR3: TGTGCCAGCAGTGCCCGTCCCGGGACAGGGGGTTCGCGCAATGAGCAGTTCTTC. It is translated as CASSARPGTGGSRNEQFF. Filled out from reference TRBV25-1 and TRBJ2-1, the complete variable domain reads EADIYQTPRYLVIGTGKKITLECSQTMGHDKMYWYQQDPGMELHLIHYSYGVNSTEKGDLSSESTVSRIRTEHFPLTLESARPSHTSQYLCASSARPGTGGSRNEQFFGPGTRLTVL.

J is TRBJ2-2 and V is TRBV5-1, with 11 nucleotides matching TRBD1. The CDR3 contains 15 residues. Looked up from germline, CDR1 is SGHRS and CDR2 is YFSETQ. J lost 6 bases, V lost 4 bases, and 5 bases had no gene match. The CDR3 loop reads CASSPRTGGPGELFF. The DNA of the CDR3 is TGCGCCAGCAGCCCCCGGACAGGGGGCCCCGGGGAGCTGTTTTTT.

The CDR3 loop reads CASSQFLNTEAFF. The CDR3 DNA reads TGTGCCAGCAGTCAGTTTTTGAACACTGAAGCTTTCTTT. The gene calls are TRBV6-5 and TRBJ1-1; D gene unclear. In germline, CDR1 is MNHEY, CDR2 SVGAGI. The CDR3 totals 13 residues. The V end lost 5 bases, the J end lost 0 bases, and 7 bases lay between the germline ends.

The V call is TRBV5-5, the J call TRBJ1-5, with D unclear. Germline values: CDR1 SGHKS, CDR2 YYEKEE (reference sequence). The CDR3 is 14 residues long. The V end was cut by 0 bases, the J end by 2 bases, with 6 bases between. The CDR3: CASSLGGGNQPQHF. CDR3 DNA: TGTGCCAGCAGCTTGGGAGGAGGCAATCAGCCCCAGCATTTT. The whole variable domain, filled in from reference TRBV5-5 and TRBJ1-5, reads DAGVTQSPTHLIKTRGQQVTLRCSPISGHKSVSWYQQVLGQGPQFIFQYYEKEERGRGNFPDRFSARQFPNYSSELNVNALLLGDSALYLCASSLGGGNQPQHFGDGTRLSIL.

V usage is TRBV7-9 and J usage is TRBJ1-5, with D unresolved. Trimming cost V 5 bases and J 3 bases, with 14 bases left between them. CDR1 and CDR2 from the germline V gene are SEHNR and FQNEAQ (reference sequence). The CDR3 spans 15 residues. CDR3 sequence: CASSIGRGPNQPQHF. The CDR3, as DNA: TGTGCCAGCAGCATCGGTAGAGGGCCCAATCAGCCCCAGCATTTT.

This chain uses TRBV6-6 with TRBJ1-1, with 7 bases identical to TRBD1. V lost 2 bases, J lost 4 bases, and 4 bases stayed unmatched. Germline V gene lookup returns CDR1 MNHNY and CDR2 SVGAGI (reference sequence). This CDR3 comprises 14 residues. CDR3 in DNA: TGTGCCAGCAGTTACCCGACAGGGATCACTGAAGCTTTCTTT. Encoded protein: CASSYPTGITEAFF.

CDR3 sequence reads: CASSFGTSGSSDTQYF. The DNA of the CDR3 is TGTGCCAGCAGCTTCGGGACTAGCGGGAGCTCAGATACGCAGTATTTT. This rearrangement joins TRBV11-3 to TRBJ2-3, with 14 bases matching TRBD2. This CDR3 is 16 amino acids long. With V trimmed by 3 bases and J by 4 bases, 3 bases remained unmatched. Germline V gene data show CDR1 as SGHNT and CDR2 as YENEEA.

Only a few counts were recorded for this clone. CDR3 in amino acids: CASSLGSGQGYEQYF. DNA of the CDR3: TGTGCCAGCAGCTTAGGGTCGGGACAGGGCTACGAGCAGTACTTC. The rearrangement links TRBV7-6 to TRBJ2-7, with TRBD1 matching over 9 bases. The trim removed 1 base at V and 3 bases at J, leaving 4 bases unmatched. CDR3 length equals 15 residues. The V gene's germline CDR1 is SGHVS and CDR2 FNYEAQ.

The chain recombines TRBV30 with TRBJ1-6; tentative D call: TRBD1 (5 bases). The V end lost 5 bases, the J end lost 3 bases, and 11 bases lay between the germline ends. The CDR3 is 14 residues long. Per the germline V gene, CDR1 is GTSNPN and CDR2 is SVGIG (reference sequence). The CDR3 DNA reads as TGTGCCTGGCAGACAGCCAACTATAATTCACCCCTCCACTTT. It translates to CAWQTANYNSPLHF.

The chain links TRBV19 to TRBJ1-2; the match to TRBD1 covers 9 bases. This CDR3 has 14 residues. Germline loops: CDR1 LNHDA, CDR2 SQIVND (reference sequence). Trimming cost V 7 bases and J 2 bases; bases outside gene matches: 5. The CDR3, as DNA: TGTGCCAGTACGATGGACAGGGGAAACTATGGCTACACCTTC. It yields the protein CASTMDRGNYGYTF.